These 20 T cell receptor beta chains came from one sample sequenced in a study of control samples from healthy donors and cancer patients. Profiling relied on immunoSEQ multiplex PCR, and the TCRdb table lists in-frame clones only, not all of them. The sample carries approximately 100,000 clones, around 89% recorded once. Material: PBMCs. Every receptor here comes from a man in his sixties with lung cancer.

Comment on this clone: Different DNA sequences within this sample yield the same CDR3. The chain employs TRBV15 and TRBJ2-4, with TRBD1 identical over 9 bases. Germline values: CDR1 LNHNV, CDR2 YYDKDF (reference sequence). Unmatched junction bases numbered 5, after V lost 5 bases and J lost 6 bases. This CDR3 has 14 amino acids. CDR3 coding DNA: TGTGCCACCAGCGATACAGGGGGCACAAACATTCAGTACTTC. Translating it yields CATSDTGGTNIQYF.

The CDR3 DNA is TGCAGTGCTAGTGTAGCGGAACGCACAGATACGCAGTATTTT. Its protein product is CSASVAERTDTQYF. The J gene is TRBJ2-3, the V gene TRBV20-1; tentative D call: TRBD2 (6 bases). Looked up from germline, CDR1 is DFQATT and CDR2 is SNEGSKA (reference sequence). This CDR3 has 14 amino acids. Trimming removed 3 bases at V and 1 base at J, with 11 bases between.

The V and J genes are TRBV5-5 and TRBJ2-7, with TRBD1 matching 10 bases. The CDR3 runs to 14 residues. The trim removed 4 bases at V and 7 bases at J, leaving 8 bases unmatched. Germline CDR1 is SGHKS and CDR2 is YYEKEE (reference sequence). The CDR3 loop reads CASSRGTGAQEQYV. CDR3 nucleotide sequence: TGTGCCAGCAGCCGCGGGACAGGGGCTCAAGAGCAGTACGTC.

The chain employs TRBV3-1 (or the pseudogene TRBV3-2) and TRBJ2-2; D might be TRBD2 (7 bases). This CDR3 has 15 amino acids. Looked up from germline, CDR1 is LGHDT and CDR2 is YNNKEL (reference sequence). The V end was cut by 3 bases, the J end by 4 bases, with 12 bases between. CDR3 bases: TGTGCCAGCAGCCAGGGGGCGGGGGCCACCGGGGAGCTGTTTTTT. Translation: CASSQGAGATGELFF.

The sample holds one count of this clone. DNA of the CDR3: TGCGCCAGCAGCAGCGTGGGGGGAAGAACTGAAGCTTTCTTT. Translation gives CASSSVGGRTEAFF. This chain uses TRBV5-1 with TRBJ1-1, with D possibly TRBD1 on 5 matching bases. V lost 4 bases to trimming and J lost 5 bases, with 15 bases between them. CDR3 length: 14 amino acids. Germline V gene sequence: CDR1 SGHRS, CDR2 YFSETQ.

The CDR3 reads CASSGEDRLPYGYTF. The CDR3, as DNA: TGTGCCAGCAGCGGTGAAGACAGACTCCCCTATGGCTACACCTTC. This chain joins TRBV27 and TRBJ1-2; possibly TRBD1 for D (5 bases). V dropped 6 bases and J dropped 4 bases, with 18 bases sitting between them. The germline gives CDR1 MNHEY, CDR2 SMNVEV (reference sequence). The CDR3 sequence is 15 residues long.

DNA of the CDR3: TGTGCCAGCAGCTCCCCGGGACTAGTTGGCTACGAGCAGTACGTC. Its protein product is CASSSPGLVGYEQYV. This chain connects TRBV11-3 to TRBJ2-7, with TRBD2 matching 8 bases. The germline V gene encodes CDR1 SGHNT and CDR2 YENEEA. This CDR3 is built from 15 residues. J gave up 3 bases and V 4 bases, and 8 bases lay outside the gene matches.

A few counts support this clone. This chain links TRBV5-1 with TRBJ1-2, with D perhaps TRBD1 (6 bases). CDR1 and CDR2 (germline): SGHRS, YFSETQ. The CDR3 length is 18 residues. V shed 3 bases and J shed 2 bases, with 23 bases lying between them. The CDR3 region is CASSSAGARALLNYGYTF. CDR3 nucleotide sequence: TGCGCCAGCAGCTCAGCAGGGGCCCGTGCCTTGCTCAACTATGGCTACACCTTC.

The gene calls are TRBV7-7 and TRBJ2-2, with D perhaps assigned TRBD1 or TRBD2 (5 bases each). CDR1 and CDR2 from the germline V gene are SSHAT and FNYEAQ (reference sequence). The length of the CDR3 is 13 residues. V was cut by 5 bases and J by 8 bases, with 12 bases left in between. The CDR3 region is CASSPPWGGELFF. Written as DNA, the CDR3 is TGTGCCAGCAGCCCTCCTTGGGGGGGGGAGCTGTTTTTT.

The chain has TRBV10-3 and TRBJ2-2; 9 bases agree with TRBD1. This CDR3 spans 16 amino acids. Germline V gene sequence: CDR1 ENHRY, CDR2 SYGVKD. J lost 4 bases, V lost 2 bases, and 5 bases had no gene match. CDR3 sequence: CAISELQGAITGELFF. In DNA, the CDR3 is TGTGCCATCAGTGAGCTACAGGGGGCTATCACCGGGGAGCTGTTTTTT.

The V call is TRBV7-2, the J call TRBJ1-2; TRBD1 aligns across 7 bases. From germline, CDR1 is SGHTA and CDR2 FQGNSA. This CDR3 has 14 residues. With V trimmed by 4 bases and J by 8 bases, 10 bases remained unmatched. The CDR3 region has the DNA TGTGCCAGCAGCTCCTCGACAGGGCCCTACGGCTACACCTTC. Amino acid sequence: CASSSSTGPYGYTF.

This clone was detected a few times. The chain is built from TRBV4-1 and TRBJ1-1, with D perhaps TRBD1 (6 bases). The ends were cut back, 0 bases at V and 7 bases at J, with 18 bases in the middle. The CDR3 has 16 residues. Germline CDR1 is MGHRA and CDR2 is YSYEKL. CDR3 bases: TGCGCCAGCAGCCAAGATCGGGGGTACGGGGGCATTGAAGCTTTCTTT. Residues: CASSQDRGYGGIEAFF.

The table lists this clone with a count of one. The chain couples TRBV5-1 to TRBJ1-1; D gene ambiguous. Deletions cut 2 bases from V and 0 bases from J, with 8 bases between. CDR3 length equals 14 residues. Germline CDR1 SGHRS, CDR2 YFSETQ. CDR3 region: CASSFQNMNTEAFF. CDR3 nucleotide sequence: TGCGCCAGCAGCTTTCAGAATATGAACACTGAAGCTTTCTTT.

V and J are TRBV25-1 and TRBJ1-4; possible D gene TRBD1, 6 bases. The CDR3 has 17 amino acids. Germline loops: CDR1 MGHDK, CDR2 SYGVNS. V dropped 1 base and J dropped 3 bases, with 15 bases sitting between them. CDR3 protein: CASSESQGKRSNEKLFF. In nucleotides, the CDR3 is TGTGCCAGCAGTGAATCTCAGGGGAAGAGGTCTAATGAAAAACTGTTTTTT. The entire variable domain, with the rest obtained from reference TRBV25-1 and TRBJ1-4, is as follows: EADIYQTPRYLVIGTGKKITLECSQTMGHDKMYWYQQDPGMELHLIHYSYGVNSTEKGDLSSESTVSRIRTEHFPLTLESARPSHTSQYLCASSESQGKRSNEKLFFGSGTQLSVL.

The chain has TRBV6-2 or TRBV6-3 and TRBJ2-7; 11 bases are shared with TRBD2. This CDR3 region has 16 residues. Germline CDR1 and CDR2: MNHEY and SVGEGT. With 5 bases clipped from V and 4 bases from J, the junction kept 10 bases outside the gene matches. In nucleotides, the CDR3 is TGTGCCAGCAGTAAACTCTACCTAGCGGGGGGATACGAGCAGTACTTC. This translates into CASSKLYLAGGYEQYF.

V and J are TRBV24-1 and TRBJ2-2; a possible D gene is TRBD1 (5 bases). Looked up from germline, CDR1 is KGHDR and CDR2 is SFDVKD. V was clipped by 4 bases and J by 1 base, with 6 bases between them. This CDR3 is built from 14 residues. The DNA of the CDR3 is TGTGCCACCAGTGAGACAGTGAACACCGGGGAGCTGTTTTTT. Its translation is CATSETVNTGELFF.

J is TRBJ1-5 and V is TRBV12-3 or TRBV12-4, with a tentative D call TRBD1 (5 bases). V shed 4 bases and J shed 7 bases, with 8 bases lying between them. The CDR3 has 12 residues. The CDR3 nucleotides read TGTGCCAGCAGTTCAGGGAACCAGCCCCAGCATTTT. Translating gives CASSSGNQPQHF.

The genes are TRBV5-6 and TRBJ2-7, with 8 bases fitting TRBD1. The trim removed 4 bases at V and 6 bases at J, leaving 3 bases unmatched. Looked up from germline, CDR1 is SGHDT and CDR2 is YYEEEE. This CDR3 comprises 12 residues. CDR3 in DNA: TGTGCCAGCAGCAAGGACAGGGTCGAGCAGTACGTC. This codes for CASSKDRVEQYV.

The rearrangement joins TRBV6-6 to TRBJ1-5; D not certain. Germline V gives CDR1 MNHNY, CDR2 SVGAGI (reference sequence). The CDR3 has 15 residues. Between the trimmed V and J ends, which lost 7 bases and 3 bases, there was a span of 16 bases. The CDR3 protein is CASIDGVGNNQPQHF. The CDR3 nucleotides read TGTGCCAGCATCGACGGGGTTGGGAACAATCAGCCCCAGCATTTT.

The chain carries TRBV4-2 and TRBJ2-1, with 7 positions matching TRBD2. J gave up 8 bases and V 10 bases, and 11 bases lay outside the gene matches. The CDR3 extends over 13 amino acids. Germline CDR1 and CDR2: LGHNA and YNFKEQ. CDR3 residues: CATWGGAGDEQFF. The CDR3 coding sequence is TGTGCCACGTGGGGCGGGGCGGGGGATGAGCAGTTCTTC.